Listed below are T cell receptor beta chains from one sample, sequenced in a study of neurological immune-mediated disorders. TCRdb reanalysed the 5' RACE reads using MiXCR and keeps one entry per CDR3 protein. The repertoire holds roughly 61,000 distinct CDR3 sequences, with over 8.5% as singletons. The sample taken for sequencing was PBMCs. The receptors shown here come from a male donor with HTLV-1-associated myelopathy (HAM/TSP). Each CDR3 is given with its conserved first and last residue. The order of the fields is V gene, clone size, J gene, D gene, CDR3 DNA, CDR3 protein. A D gene is named only where the DNA matches it firmly. For some rows the clone size is stated as once, few or many, or as a class when expanded; others skip it.

TRBV6-2/TRBV6-3	many	TRBJ2-3	TRBD2	TGTGCCAGCAGTTACTCGATACGGGGGGGCTTAGATTTT	CASSYSIRGGLDF
TRBV7-9	many	TRBJ1-5	-	TGTGCCAGCAGCTTAGAGGGATCTGGGCCCCAGCATTTT	CASSLEGSGPQHF
TRBV5-1	-	TRBJ2-2	-	TGCGCCAGCAGCTTTTGGTGGGCCGTGGTGATAGTTCACACCGGGGAGCTGTTTTTT	CASSFWWAVVIVHTGELFF
TRBV20-1	many	TRBJ2-5	TRBD2	TGCAGTGCCCGAGGGACTAGCGGGTCGTACCAAGAGACCCAGTACTTC	CSARGTSGSYQETQYF
TRBV7-2	many	TRBJ2-5	-	TGTGCCAGCAGCCTCGCTTGGAGGGAGACCCAGTACTTC	CASSLAWRETQYF
TRBV3-1	many	TRBJ1-1	-	TGTGCCAGCAGCCAAGATTTTCAACTTCGCCCCCTCGGCGGGGAGAGGGACACTGAAGCTTTCTTT	CASSQDFQLRPLGGERDTEAFF
TRBV20-1	many	TRBJ2-7	TRBD2	TGCAGTGCCTTGACTAGCGGGGGCTCCCTCTACGAGCAGTACTTC	CSALTSGGSLYEQYF
TRBV20-1	many	TRBJ1-5	-	TGCAGTGCTAGAGAATTTACAGGCATCAATCAGCCCCAGCATTTT	CSAREFTGINQPQHF
TRBV10-1	many	TRBJ2-3	TRBD2	TGCGCCAGCAGTAAAGCGGGGTACACAGATACGCAGTATTTT	CASSKAGYTDTQYF
TRBV7-3	many	TRBJ1-1	-	TGTGCCAGCAGCGCACAGGGGAACACTGAAGCTTTCTTT	CASSAQGNTEAFF
TRBV7-9	many	TRBJ2-2	-	TGTGCCAGCAGCTCGGGACACCTAAACACCGGGGAGCTGTTTTTT	CASSSGHLNTGELFF
TRBV29-1	many	TRBJ1-1	-	TGCAGCGTCCGGGAAGGGTCGAACACTGAAGCTTTCTTT	CSVREGSNTEAFF
TRBV3-1	many	TRBJ2-5	-	TGTGCCAGCATCACAAGCGGTACCCAAGAGACCCAGTACTTC	CASITSGTQETQYF
TRBV10-2	many	TRBJ1-2	TRBD1	TGCGCCAGCAGTGAGTCGGGGCAGGGGGCCTTTCATGGCTACACCTTC	CASSESGQGAFHGYTF
TRBV6-2/TRBV6-3	-	TRBJ1-1	-	TGTGCCGGCCGTTACGGGGTATCTGAAGCTTTCTTT	CAGRYGVSEAFF
TRBV5-1	many	TRBJ1-1	-	TGCGCCAGCAGCGTTACATCGAACACTGAAGCTTCCTTT	CASSVTSNTEASF
TRBV27	many	TRBJ1-6	-	TGTGCCTCTTTAAGTACGGGGTATAATTCACCCCTCCACTTT	CASLSTGYNSPLHF
TRBV20-1	many	TRBJ2-7	-	TGCAGTGCTATCCCCGATGGGGTCAGGAGAGACTCCTACGAGCAGTACTTC	CSAIPDGVRRDSYEQYF
TRBV28	many	TRBJ2-7	TRBD1	TGTGCCAGCACCGGACAGGTGCTAGGGGAGCAGTACTTC	CASTGQVLGEQYF
TRBV5-1	many	TRBJ2-3	-	TGCGCCAGCAGTAGAGGGGCCACAGATACGCAGTATTTT	CASSRGATDTQYF
TRBV21-1	many	TRBJ1-2	-	TGTGCCAGCAGCAAACTGAACACTACAGGGATTCGCGGCTACACCTTC	CASSKLNTTGIRGYTF
TRBV5-6	-	TRBJ1-5	-	TGTGCCAGCAGCTTATGGACAGCGTATAGTAATCAGCGCCAGCATTTT	CASSLWTAYSNQRQHF
TRBV14	many	TRBJ1-2	TRBD1	TGTGCCAGCAGCCGGGGACAGCCGTTAGTCTATGGCTACACCTTC	CASSRGQPLVYGYTF
TRBV7-2	many	TRBJ2-3	TRBD1	TGTGCCAGCAGCTGGGGACAGGGGTCGCAGTATTTT	CASSWGQGSQYF
TRBV20-1	many	TRBJ2-5	TRBD2	TGCAGTGCTCGGATGACTAGTAGCGGGGGAGGGGAGACCCAGTACTTC	CSARMTSSGGGETQYF
TRBV6-5	many	TRBJ1-1	-	TGTGCCAGCAGTTACTCCGGACGGATGAACACTGAAGCTTTCTTT	CASSYSGRMNTEAFF
TRBV5-1	many	TRBJ1-1	-	TGCGCCAGCAGCTCCGCAGGATACACTGAAGCTTTCTTT	CASSSAGYTEAFF
TRBV5-1	many	TRBJ2-1	TRBD1	TGCGCCAGCAGCTTGCGGGACAGGGGTACCAATGAGCAGTTCTTC	CASSLRDRGTNEQFF
TRBV5-6	few	TRBJ1-6	-	TGCGCCAGCAACCTCAGGGGCATCAATTCACCCCTCCACTTT	CASNLRGINSPLHF
TRBV20-1	many	TRBJ2-5	-	TGCAGTGCTCCCCGAGCTGGGGGACAAGAGACCCAGTACTTC	CSAPRAGGQETQYF
TRBV5-1	many	TRBJ1-1	TRBD1	TGCGCCAGCGGACAGGCGTTGAACACTGAAGCTTTCTTT	CASGQALNTEAFF
TRBV12-3/TRBV12-4	many	TRBJ1-1	TRBD1	TGTGCCAGCAGACCTCAGGGGGCGAACACTGAAGCTTTCTTT	CASRPQGANTEAFF
TRBV11-2	few	TRBJ1-6	-	TGTGCCAGCAGCTCTAAGGACAGAACTTCCTATAATTCACCCCTCCACTTT	CASSSKDRTSYNSPLHF
TRBV3-1	many	TRBJ2-7	-	TGTGCCAGCAGCCACCGCGCCGGGCTCAACGAGCAGTACTTC	CASSHRAGLNEQYF
TRBV21-1	-	TRBJ2-7	-	TGTGCCAGCAGCAAAGAGATTAGGACTGCCCACGAGCAGTACTTC	CASSKEIRTAHEQYF
TRBV6-2/TRBV6-3	many	TRBJ2-1	-	TGTGCCAGCAGTTATGGGACCTCCACAGCTGAGCAGTTCTTC	CASSYGTSTAEQFF
TRBV18	many	TRBJ2-7	-	TGTGCCAGCTCACCGCCAGGAGGCTACGAGCAGTACTTC	CASSPPGGYEQYF
TRBV10-3	many	TRBJ1-6	-	TGTGCCATCAGTGAGGGCACTCGAAATTCACCCCTCCACTTT	CAISEGTRNSPLHF
TRBV15	many	TRBJ1-5	-	TGTGCCACCACCCGTGGCAATCAGCCCCAGCATTTT	CATTRGNQPQHF
TRBV20-1	-	TRBJ2-7	TRBD1	TGCAGTGCTAGGGGACAGGGGTTCGAGCAGTACTTC	CSARGQGFEQYF
TRBV7-8	many	TRBJ2-7	-	TGTGCCAGCAGCCCGCGCTACGAGCAGTACTTC	CASSPRYEQYF
TRBV6-6	many	TRBJ1-5	-	TGTGCCAGCAGTTACACCAGGGAAAGTCAGCCCCAGCATTTT	CASSYTRESQPQHF
TRBV14	many	TRBJ2-5	TRBD1	TGTGCCAGCAGCCAAGAGCTTGGGACAGTGCAAGAGACCCAGTACTTC	CASSQELGTVQETQYF
TRBV20-1	many	TRBJ1-1	TRBD1	TGCAGTGCTAGAGATCCCGGGACAGGGGGCGTCACTGAAGCTTTCTTT	CSARDPGTGGVTEAFF
TRBV2	-	TRBJ1-1	-	TGTGCCAACAGCAGACGGGGAAGGACTGAAGCTTTCTTT	CANSRRGRTEAFF
TRBV5-1	-	TRBJ2-5	-	TGCGCCAGTAGTGACCCTAAACAGACCCAGTACTTC	CASSDPKQTQYF
TRBV18	many	TRBJ2-7	TRBD2	TGTGCCAGCTCACCACCAAGCGGGGGGGGGACCCACGAGCAGTACTTC	CASSPPSGGGTHEQYF
TRBV7-9	many	TRBJ1-6	-	TGTGCCAGCAGCACCGGGACCGCCTTCAATTCACCCCTCCACTTT	CASSTGTAFNSPLHF
TRBV7-9	many	TRBJ2-7	TRBD1	TGTGCCAGCAGTGGGACAGGCCCCTACGAGCAGTACTTC	CASSGTGPYEQYF
TRBV7-2	many	TRBJ1-1	TRBD1	TGTGCCAGCAGCCTATCCGGGACAGGGTTTTTCGCTGAAGCTTTCTTT	CASSLSGTGFFAEAFF
TRBV5-1	many	TRBJ1-1	-	TGCGCCAGCAGCTTGGGGAAAGTGAACACTGAAGCTTTCTTT	CASSLGKVNTEAFF
TRBV29-1	many	TRBJ2-2	-	TGCAGCGTTGCCGGGGGACCGAACACCGGGGAGCTGTTTTTT	CSVAGGPNTGELFF
TRBV5-1	many	TRBJ1-5	-	TGCGCCAGCAGCTTGGGAAGTATCAATCAGCCCCAGCATTTT	CASSLGSINQPQHF
TRBV6-2/TRBV6-3	many	TRBJ2-2	-	TGTGCCAGCAGTTACCCTTCTGGGACCCCCGGGGAGCTGTTTTTT	CASSYPSGTPGELFF
TRBV28	few	TRBJ2-2	TRBD1	TGTGCCAGCAGTTTATGGGGACAGGGTACCGGGGAGCTGTTTTTT	CASSLWGQGTGELFF
TRBV10-3	many	TRBJ1-1	-	TGTGCCATCAGCCCATCGGGGAGCACTGAAGCTTTCTTT	CAISPSGSTEAFF
TRBV4-2	many	TRBJ1-2	-	TGTGCCAGCAGCCAAGAATGGCGAGCTAACTATGGCTACACCTTC	CASSQEWRANYGYTF